This T cell receptor beta chain derives from a study of cytomegalovirus exposure and HLA in healthy donors. J lost 3 bases, V lost 4 bases, and 6 bases had no gene match. This CDR3 is built from 14 residues. Germline values: CDR1 MNHEY, CDR2 SMNVEV (reference sequence). Assay used: immunoSEQ multiplex PCR; TCRdb lists only in-frame clones, some missing. The sample lists 250,000 to 300,000 clones, 70% to 90% occurring once. The rearrangement uses TRBV27 and TRBJ2-7; 7 bases fit TRBD1. This sequence originates from a woman younger than 35 in good health and CMV-seronegative. The sequenced material came from PBMCs. This CDR3 is CASSWGQSLYEQYF. Here the CDR3 DNA reads TGTGCCAGCAGTTGGGGACAGAGCCTCTACGAGCAGTACTTC.